The clone carrying this T cell receptor (beta chain) has a count of ten or more. Its specificity is unknown. The record originates from a study of T cells in Graves' hyperthyroidism and ophthalmopathy. Trimming removed 0 bases at V and 6 bases at J, with 13 bases between. CDR1 and CDR2 (germline): SGHRS, YFSETQ. This CDR3 is built from 15 residues. Notes on the study in general: Researchers found most expanded thyroid clonotypes above 0.001 in blood as well. Prediction of ophthalmopathy progression came a median about 6 months pre-onset.

The TCR beta CDR3 regions underwent amplification using RNA transcripts as the source. The HTBI primer set was used in a first-round RT-PCR of the TCR CDR3. Using its own MiXCR run on the multiplex PCR reads, TCRdb lists one record per CDR3 protein. The sample lists a few hundred thousand distinct CDR3 sequences, 15% to 19% occurring once. Sequencing was carried out using blood. The chain recombines TRBV5-1 with TRBJ1-5, with TRBD1 as a possible D gene (6 bases). This clonotype originated in a woman under 30 with Graves' hyperthyroidism that later progressed to Graves' ophthalmopathy. The CDR3 protein is CASSLGGRGGQPQHF. CDR3 bases: TGCGCCAGCAGCTTGGGAGGCAGGGGAGGTCAGCCCCAGCATTTT.